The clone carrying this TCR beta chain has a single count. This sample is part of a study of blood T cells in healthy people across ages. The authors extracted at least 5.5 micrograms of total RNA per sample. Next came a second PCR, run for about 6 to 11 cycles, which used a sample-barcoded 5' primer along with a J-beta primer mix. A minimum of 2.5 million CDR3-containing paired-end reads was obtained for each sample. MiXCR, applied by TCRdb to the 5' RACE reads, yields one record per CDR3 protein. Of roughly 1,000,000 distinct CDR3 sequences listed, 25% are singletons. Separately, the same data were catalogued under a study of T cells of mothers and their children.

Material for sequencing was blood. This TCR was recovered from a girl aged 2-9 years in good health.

The CDR3, as DNA: TGTGCCAGCAGCTTTATTGGTTCACCCCTCCACTTT. Its translation is CASSFIGSPLHF. The chain carries TRBV7-2 and TRBJ1-6; D is uncertain. From germline, CDR1 is SGHTA and CDR2 FQGNSA. The CDR3 sequence is 12 residues long. Trimming removed 3 bases at V and 9 bases at J, with 6 bases between. Supplemented by reference TRBV7-2 and TRBJ1-6, the full variable domain reads GAGVSQSPSNKVTEKGKDVELRCDPISGHTALYWYRQSLGQGLEFLIYFQGNSAPDKSGLPSDRFSAERTGGSVSTLTIQRTQQEDSAVYLCASSFIGSPLHFGNGTRLTVT.